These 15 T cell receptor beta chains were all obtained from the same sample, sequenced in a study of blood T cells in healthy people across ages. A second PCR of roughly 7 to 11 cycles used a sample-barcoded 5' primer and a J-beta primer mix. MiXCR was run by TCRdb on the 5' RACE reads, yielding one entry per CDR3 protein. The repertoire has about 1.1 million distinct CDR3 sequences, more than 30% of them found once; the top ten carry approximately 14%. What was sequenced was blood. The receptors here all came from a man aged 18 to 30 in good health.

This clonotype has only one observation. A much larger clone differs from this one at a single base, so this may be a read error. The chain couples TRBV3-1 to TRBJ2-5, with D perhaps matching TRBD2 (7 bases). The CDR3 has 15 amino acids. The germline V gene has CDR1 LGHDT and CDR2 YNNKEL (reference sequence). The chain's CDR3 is CASSQDSGGQETRYF. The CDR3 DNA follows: TGTGCCAGCAGCCAAGATTCGGGGGGCCAAGAGACCCGGTACTTC.

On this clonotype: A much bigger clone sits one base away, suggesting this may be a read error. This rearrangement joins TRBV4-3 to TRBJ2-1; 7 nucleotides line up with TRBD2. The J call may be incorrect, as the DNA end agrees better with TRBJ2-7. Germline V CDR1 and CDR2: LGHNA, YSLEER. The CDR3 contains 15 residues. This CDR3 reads CASSQDERGYNEQYF. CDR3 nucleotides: TGCGCCAGCAGCCAAGATGAGCGGGGTTACAATGAGCAGTACTTC.

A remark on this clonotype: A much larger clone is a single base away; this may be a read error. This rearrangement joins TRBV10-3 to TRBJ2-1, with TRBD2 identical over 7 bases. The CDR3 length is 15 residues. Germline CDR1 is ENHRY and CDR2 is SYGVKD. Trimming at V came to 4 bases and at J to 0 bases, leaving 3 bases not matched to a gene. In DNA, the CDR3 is TGTGCCATCAGTGTGTTAGCGGGCTCCTACAATGAGCAGTTCTTC. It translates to CAISVLAGSYNEQFF.

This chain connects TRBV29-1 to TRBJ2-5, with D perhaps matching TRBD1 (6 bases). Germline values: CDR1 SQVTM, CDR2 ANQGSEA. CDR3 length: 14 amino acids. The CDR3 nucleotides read TGCAGTTATATCCCGGACAGCGAACAAGAGACCCAGTACTTC. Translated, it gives CSYIPDSEQETQYF.

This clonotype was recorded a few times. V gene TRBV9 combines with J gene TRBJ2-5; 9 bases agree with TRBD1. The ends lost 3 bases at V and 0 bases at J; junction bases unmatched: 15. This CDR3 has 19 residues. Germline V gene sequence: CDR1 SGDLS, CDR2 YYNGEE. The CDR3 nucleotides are TGTGCCAGCAGCGCTCTTCCCGGGACAGGGATCAAGTACCAAGAGACCCAGTACTTC. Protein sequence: CASSALPGTGIKYQETQYF.

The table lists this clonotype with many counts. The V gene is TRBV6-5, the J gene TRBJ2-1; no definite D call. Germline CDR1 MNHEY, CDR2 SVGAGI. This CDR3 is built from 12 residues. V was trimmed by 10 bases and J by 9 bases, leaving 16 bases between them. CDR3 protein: CATRPTAGEQFF. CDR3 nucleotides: TGTGCCACCAGACCTACAGCTGGTGAGCAGTTCTTC.

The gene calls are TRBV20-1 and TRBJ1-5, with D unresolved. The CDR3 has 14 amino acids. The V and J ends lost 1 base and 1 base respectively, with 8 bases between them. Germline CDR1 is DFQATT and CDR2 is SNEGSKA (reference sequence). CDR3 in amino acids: CSARGSVSNQPQHF. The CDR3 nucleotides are TGCAGTGCTAGAGGTTCTGTGAGCAATCAGCCCCAGCATTTT.

CDR3 nucleotide sequence: TGTGCCAGCATACCTGACACTGCAACTAATGAAAAACTGTTTTTT. This encodes CASIPDTATNEKLFF. V is TRBV2 and J is TRBJ1-4; no definite D call. V lost 7 bases and J 0 bases, leaving 12 bases between the germline ends. The CDR3 is 15 amino acids. Germline CDR1 SNHLY, CDR2 FYNNEI. Using reference TRBV2 and TRBJ1-4 for the parts outside the CDR3, the full variable domain is EPEVTQTPSHQVTQMGQEVILRCVPISNHLYFYWYRQILGQKVEFLVSFYNNEISEKSEIFDDQFSVERPDGSNFTLKIRSTKLEDSAMYFCASIPDTATNEKLFFGSGTQLSVL.

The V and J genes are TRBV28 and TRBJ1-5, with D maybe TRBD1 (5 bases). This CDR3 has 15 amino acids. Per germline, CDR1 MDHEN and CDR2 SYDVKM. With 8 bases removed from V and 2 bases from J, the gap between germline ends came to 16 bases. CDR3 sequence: CASGRGGGGNQPQHF. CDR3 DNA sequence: TGTGCCAGCGGTAGGGGAGGTGGGGGCAATCAGCCCCAGCATTTT.

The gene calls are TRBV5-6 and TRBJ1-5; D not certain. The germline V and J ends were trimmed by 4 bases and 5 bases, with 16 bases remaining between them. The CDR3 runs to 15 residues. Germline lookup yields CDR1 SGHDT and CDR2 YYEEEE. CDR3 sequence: CASSLGRRVHQPQHF. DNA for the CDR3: TGTGCCAGCAGCCTTGGACGGCGGGTTCATCAGCCCCAGCATTTT.

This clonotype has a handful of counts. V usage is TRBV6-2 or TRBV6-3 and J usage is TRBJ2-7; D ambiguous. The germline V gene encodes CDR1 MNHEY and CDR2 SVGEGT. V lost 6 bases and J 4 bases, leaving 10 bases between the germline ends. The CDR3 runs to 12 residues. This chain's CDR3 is CASSNVLYEQYF. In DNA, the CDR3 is TGTGCCAGCAGCAACGTCCTGTACGAGCAGTACTTC.

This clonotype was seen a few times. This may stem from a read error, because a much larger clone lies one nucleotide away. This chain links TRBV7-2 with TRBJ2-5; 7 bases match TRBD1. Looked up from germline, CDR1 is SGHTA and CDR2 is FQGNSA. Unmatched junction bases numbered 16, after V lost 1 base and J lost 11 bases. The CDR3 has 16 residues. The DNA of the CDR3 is TGTGCCAGCAGCTTAGGAGGGGGCCGTGGGGTGAATGAGCAGTACTTC. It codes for CASSLGGGRGVNEQYF.

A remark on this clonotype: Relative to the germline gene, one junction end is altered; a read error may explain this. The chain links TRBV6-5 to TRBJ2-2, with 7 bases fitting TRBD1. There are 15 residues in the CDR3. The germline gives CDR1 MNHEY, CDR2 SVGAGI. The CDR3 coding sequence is TGTGCCAGCAGTCCCCGAGGGGGCGGCACCGCGGAGCTGTTTTTT. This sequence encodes CASSPRGGGTAELFF.

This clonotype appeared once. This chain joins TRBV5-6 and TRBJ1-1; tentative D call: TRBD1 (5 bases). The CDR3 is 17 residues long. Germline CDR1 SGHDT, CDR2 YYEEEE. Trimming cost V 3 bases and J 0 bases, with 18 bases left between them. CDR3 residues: CASSSGPPGTLNTEAFF. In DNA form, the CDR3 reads TGTGCCAGCAGCTCCGGACCCCCGGGGACGCTGAACACTGAAGCTTTCTTT.

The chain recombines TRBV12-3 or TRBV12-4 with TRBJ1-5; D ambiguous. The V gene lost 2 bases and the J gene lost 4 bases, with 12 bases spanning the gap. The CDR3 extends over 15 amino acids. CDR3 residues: CASSLWASKNQPQHF. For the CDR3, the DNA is TGTGCCAGCAGTTTATGGGCCAGCAAGAATCAGCCCCAGCATTTT.